This T cell receptor beta chain stems from a study of T cells in Graves' hyperthyroidism and ophthalmopathy. Study background: The blood sample was taken at first diagnosis, before treatment began. The study, taken as a whole, reports: Ophthalmopathy, as predicted by the model, came a median roughly 6.8 months after the prediction.

Germline CDR1 is SGHAT and CDR2 is FQDESV (reference sequence). Trimming at V came to 3 bases and at J to 5 bases, leaving 6 bases not matched to a gene. CDR3 length: 16 residues. This clonotype was picked up many times. Its target is unknown. There were TCR beta CDR3 regions amplified from RNA transcripts. With the HTBI primer set, the TCR CDR3 went through a first round of RT-PCR. Each CDR3 protein is one row after TCRdb ran MiXCR on the multiplex PCR reads. The sample lists 360,000 or so distinct CDR3 sequences, 15% to 20% occurring once. PBMCs were derived from 10 ml fresh peripheral blood. The chain has TRBV11-1 and TRBJ2-2; 10 bases agree with TRBD1. The clonotype was recovered from a woman aged 40 to 50 with Graves' ophthalmopathy. What was sequenced was blood. The CDR3 is CASSLGGDRGTGELFF. The CDR3 DNA is TGTGCCAGCAGCTTGGGCGGGGACAGGGGAACCGGGGAGCTGTTTTTT.